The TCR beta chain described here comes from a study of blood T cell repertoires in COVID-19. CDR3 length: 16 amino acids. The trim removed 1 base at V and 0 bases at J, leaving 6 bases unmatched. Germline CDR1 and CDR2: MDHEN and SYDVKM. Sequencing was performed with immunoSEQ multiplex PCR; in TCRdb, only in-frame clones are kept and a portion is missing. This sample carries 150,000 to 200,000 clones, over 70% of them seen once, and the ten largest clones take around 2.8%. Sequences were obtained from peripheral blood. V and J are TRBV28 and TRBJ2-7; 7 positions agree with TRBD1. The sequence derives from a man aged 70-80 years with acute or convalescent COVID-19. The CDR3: CASSLSQDRYSYEQYF. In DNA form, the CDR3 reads TGTGCCAGCAGTTTATCGCAGGACAGGTACTCCTACGAGCAGTACTTC.